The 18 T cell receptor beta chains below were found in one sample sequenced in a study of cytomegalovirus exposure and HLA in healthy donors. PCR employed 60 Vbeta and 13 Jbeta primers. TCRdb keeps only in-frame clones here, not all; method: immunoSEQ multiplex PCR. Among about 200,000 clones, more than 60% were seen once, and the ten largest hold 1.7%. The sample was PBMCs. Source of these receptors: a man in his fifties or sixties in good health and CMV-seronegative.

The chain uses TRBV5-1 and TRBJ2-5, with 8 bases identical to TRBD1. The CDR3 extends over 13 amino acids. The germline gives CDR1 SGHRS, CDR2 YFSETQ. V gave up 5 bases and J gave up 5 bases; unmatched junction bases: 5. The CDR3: CASRDREWETQYF. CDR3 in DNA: TGCGCCAGCAGGGACAGGGAATGGGAGACCCAGTACTTC.

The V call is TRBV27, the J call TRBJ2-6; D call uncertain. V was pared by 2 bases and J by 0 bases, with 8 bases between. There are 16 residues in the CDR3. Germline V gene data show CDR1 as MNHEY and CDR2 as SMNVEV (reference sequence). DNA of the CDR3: TGTGCCAGCAGTTTACAGGCCCGCTCTGGGGCCAACGTCCTGACTTTC. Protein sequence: CASSLQARSGANVLTF.

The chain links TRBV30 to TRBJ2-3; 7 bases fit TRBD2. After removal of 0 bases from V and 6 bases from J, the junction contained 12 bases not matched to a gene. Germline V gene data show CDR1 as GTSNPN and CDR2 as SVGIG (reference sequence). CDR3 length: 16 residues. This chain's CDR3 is CAWSVWGGPNPDTQYF. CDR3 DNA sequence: TGTGCCTGGAGTGTATGGGGGGGTCCTAACCCGGATACGCAGTATTTT.

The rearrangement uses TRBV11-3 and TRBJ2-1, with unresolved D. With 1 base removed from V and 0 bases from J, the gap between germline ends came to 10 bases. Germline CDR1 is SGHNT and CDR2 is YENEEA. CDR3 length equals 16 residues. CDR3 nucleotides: TGTGCCAGCAGCTTAGGCAGGCGAAGCTCCTACAATGAGCAGTTCTTC. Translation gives CASSLGRRSSYNEQFF.

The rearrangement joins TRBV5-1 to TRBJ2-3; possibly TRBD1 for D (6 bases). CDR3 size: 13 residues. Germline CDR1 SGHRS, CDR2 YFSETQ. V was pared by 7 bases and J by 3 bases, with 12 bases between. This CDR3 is CASGHRATDTQYF. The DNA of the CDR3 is TGCGCCAGCGGGCACAGGGCAACAGATACGCAGTATTTT.

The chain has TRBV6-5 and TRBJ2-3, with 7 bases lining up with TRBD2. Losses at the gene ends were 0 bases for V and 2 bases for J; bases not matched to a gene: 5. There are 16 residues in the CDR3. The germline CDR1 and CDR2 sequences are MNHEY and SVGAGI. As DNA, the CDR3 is TGTGCCAGCAGTTACTCCCGCGGGAGAATCACAGATACGCAGTATTTT. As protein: CASSYSRGRITDTQYF.

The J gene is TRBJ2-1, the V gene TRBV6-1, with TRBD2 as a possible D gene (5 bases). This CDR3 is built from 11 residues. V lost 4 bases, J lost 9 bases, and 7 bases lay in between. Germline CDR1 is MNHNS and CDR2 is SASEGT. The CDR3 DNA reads TGTGCCAGCAGTGTAGGACTTGAGCAGTTCTTC. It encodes CASSVGLEQFF.

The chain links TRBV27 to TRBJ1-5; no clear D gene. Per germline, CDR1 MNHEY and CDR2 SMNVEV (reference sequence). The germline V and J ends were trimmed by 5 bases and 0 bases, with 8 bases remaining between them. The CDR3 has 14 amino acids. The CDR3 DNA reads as TGTGCCAGCAGTCAGTACTATAGCAATCAGCCCCAGCATTTT. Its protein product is CASSQYYSNQPQHF.

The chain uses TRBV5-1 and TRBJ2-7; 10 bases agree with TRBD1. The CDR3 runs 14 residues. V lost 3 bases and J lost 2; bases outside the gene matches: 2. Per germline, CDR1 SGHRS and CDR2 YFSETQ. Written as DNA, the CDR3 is TGCGCCAGCAGCTACGGGACAGGGGCCTACGAGCAGTACTTC. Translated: CASSYGTGAYEQYF.

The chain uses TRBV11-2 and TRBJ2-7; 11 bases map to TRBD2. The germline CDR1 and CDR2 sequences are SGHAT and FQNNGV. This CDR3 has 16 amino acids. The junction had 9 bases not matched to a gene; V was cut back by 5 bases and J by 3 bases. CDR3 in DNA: TGTGCCAGCAGCCCCTCAACCGGGACTAGCGGCTACGAGCAGTACTTC. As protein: CASSPSTGTSGYEQYF.

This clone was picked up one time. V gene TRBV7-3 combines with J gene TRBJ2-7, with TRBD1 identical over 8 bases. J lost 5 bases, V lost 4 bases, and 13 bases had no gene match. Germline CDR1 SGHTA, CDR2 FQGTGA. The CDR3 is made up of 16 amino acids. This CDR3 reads CASSSKPAQGVHEQYF. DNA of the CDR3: TGTGCCAGCAGCTCTAAACCGGCACAGGGGGTCCACGAGCAGTACTTC.

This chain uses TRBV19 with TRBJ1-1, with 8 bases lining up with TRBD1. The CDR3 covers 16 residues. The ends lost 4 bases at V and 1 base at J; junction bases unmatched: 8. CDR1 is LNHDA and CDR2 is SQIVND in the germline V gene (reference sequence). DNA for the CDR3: TGTGCCAGTAGTAGACCGGGACAGGCGAAGAACACTGAAGCTTTCTTT. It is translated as CASSRPGQAKNTEAFF.

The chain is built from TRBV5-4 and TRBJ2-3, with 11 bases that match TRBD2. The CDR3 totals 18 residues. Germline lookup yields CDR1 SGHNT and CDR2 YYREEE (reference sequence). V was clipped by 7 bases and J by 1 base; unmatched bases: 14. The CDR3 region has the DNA TGTGCCAGCGGCTCGGGCATAGCGGGAGGGAGCGGCACAGATACGCAGTATTTT. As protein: CASGSGIAGGSGTDTQYF.

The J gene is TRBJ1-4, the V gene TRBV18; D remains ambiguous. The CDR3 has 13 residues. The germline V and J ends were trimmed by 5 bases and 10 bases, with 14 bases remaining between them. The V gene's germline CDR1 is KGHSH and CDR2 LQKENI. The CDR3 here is CASSIEVGRKLFF. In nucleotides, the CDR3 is TGTGCCAGCTCAATAGAGGTGGGGAGAAAACTGTTTTTT.

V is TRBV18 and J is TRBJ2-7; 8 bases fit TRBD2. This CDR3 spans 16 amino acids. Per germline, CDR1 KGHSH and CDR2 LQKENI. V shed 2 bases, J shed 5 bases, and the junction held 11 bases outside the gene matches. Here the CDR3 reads CASSPRVASGSHEQYF. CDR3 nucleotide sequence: TGTGCCAGCTCACCAAGGGTCGCTAGCGGGTCCCACGAGCAGTACTTC.

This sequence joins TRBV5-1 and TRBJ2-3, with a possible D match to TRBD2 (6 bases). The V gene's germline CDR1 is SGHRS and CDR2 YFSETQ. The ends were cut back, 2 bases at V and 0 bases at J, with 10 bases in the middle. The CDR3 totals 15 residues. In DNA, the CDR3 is TGCGCCAGCAGCTTATCGAGCGGGAGCACAGATACGCAGTATTTT. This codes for CASSLSSGSTDTQYF.

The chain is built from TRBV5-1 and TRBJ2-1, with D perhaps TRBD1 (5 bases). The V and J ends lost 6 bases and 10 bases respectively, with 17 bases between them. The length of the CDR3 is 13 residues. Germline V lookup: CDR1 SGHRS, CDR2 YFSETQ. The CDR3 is CASNQRGLGEQFF. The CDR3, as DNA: TGCGCCAGCAACCAAAGGGGCCTGGGAGAGCAGTTCTTC.

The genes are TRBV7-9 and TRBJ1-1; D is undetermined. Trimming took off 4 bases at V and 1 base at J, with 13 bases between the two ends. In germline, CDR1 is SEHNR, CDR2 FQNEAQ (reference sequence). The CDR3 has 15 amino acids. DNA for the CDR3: TGTGCCAGCAGCTCCGGTGTAGATACGAACACTGAAGCTTTCTTT. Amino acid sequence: CASSSGVDTNTEAFF.